A single TCR beta chain is shown here with its context. What it recognizes is unknown. This sample is part of a study of identical twins. Study conclusions and caveats: Researchers reported excess low generation probability among twin-shared out-of-frame alpha sequences.

TCRdb passed the 5' RACE reads through MiXCR, listing each CDR3 protein once. This table holds some 760,000 distinct CDR3 sequences, roughly 20% found once. From germline, CDR1 is KGHDR and CDR2 SFDVKD. This CDR3 has 14 amino acids. V dropped 4 bases and J dropped 4 bases, with 12 bases sitting between them. These data were also filed under a second study, of T cells expressing NK-cell markers. In that study: Beta-chain profiling covered CD3+CD56+NKG2C+, CD3+CD56+NKG2C- and CD3+CD56-NKG2C+ sorted subsets. The share of CD8+ T cells held by dominant NKG2C+ clonotypes was about 1.0-7.5% in about 6 donors. Clarity on HCMV specificity was lacking for the expanded NKG2C+ T cell clones.

This clonotype originated in a woman in her late teens or twenties in good health. The chain recombines TRBV24-1 with TRBJ2-5; D is ambiguous. Specimen: PBMCs. CDR3 sequence (DNA): TGTGCCACCAGTGACCCGAGAATAGGAGAGACCCAGTACTTC. Translating gives CATSDPRIGETQYF.